These T cell receptor beta chains were read from a single sample in a study of vaccination and CD4 T cells after COVID-19. TCRdb used MiXCR to reprocess the PCR reads, holding one entry per CDR3 protein. The repertoire holds some 9,300 distinct CDR3 sequences, with 51% as singletons. Which antigens these TCRs recognize remains unknown. Sequencing used CD4+ T cells from blood, cultured in vitro. These receptors were taken from a human donor who had recovered from COVID-19. CDR3s include the opening cysteine and the closing phenylalanine or tryptophan. Fields, in order: D gene, clone size, V gene, J gene, CDR3 protein, CDR3 DNA. A D gene is named only where the DNA matches it firmly. Clone size is given for some rows only: seen once, a few or many times, or a class if the clone is expanded.

d_gene: TRBD1; abundance: .; v_gene: TRBV30; j_gene: TRBJ1-6; CDR3aa: CAWSRGQDNSPLHF; CDR3nt: TGTGCCTGGAGTAGGGGACAGGATAATTCGCCCCTCCACTTT
d_gene: .; abundance: .; v_gene: TRBV19; j_gene: TRBJ1-2; CDR3aa: CASSPDRHVYGYTF; CDR3nt: TGTGCCAGTAGCCCCGACAGGCATGTCTATGGCTACACCTTC
d_gene: .; abundance: few; v_gene: TRBV28; j_gene: TRBJ1-4; CDR3aa: CASSFSSGKLFF; CDR3nt: TGTGCCAGCAGTTTTTCCTCCGGAAAACTGTTTTTT
d_gene: .; abundance: few; v_gene: TRBV15; j_gene: TRBJ1-3; CDR3aa: CATSRDPGLSAGNTIYF; CDR3nt: TGTGCCACCAGCAGAGATCCAGGTCTGAGCGCTGGAAACACCATATATTTT
d_gene: .; abundance: .; v_gene: TRBV6-2/TRBV6-3; j_gene: TRBJ2-7; CDR3aa: CASRTPPYEQYF; CDR3nt: TGTGCCAGCAGAACCCCGCCTTACGAGCAGTACTTC
d_gene: .; abundance: few; v_gene: TRBV7-2; j_gene: TRBJ2-2; CDR3aa: CASGGDMSTGELFF; CDR3nt: TGTGCCAGCGGGGGGGACATGTCAACCGGGGAGCTGTTTTTT
d_gene: .; abundance: .; v_gene: TRBV20-1; j_gene: TRBJ1-1; CDR3aa: CSAPTLDSMNTEAFF; CDR3nt: TGCAGTGCTCCCACCCTGGACAGTATGAACACTGAAGCTTTCTTT
d_gene: .; abundance: once; v_gene: TRBV12-3/TRBV12-4; j_gene: TRBJ2-3; CDR3aa: CASKGRLGLDTQYF; CDR3nt: TGTGCCAGCAAAGGGAGACTGGGATTAGATACGCAGTATTTT
d_gene: .; abundance: few; v_gene: TRBV7-5; j_gene: TRBJ1-2; CDR3aa: CISVPEASVGQGLTNYGYTF; CDR3nt: .
d_gene: TRBD2; abundance: once; v_gene: TRBV6-2/TRBV6-3; j_gene: TRBJ2-3; CDR3aa: CASNRGAGASDTQYF; CDR3nt: TGTGCCAGCAACCGGGGAGCGGGAGCATCAGATACGCAGTATTTT
d_gene: .; abundance: few; v_gene: TRBV10-3; j_gene: TRBJ1-2; CDR3aa: CAISEPTATRDYGYTF; CDR3nt: TGTGCCATCAGTGAGCCAACGGCCACCCGGGACTATGGCTACACCTTC
d_gene: .; abundance: .; v_gene: TRBV7-9; j_gene: TRBJ2-4; CDR3aa: CASSLSRGLKNIQYF; CDR3nt: TGCGCCAGCAGCCTAAGTCGGGGGTTGAAAAACATTCAGTACTTC